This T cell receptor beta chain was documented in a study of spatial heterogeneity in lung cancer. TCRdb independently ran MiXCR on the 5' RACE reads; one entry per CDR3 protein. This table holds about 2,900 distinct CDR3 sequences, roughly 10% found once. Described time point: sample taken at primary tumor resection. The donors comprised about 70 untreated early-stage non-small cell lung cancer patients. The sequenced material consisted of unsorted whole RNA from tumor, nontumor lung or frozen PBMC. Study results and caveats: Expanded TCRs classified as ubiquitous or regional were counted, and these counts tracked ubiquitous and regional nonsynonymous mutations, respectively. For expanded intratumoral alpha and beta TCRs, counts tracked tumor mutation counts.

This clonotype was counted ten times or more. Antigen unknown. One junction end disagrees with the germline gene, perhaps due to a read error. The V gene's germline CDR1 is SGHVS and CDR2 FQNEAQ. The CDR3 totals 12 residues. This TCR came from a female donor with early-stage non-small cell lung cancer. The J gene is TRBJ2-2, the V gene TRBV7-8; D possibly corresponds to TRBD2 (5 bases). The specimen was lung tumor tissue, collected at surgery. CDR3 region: CASSFAAGEPFF. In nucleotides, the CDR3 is TGTGCCAGCAGCTTTGCCGCCGGGGAGCCGTTTTTT.